One sample yielded the 10 T cell receptor beta chains listed below, sequenced in a study of blood T cell repertoires in COVID-19. Sequencing used immunoSEQ multiplex PCR; TCRdb keeps in-frame clones, though not all of them. This table has 430,000 or so clones, 88% appearing once. Sequences were obtained from PBMCs or T cells enriched from blood (not recorded which). These receptors were taken from a woman between 40 and 55 years old who had recovered from COVID-19.

The V call is TRBV3-1 (or the pseudogene TRBV3-2), the J call TRBJ2-1; 12 nucleotides align to TRBD2. The CDR3 has 18 amino acids. Germline-derived CDR1 and CDR2 are LGHDT and YNNKEL (reference sequence). Trimming cost V 1 base and J 4 bases; bases outside gene matches: 8. The CDR3 coding sequence is TGTGCCAGCAGCCAAGGTGGCCCAGGACTAGCGGGATACAATGAGCAGTTCTTC. Residues: CASSQGGPGLAGYNEQFF.

The chain couples TRBV7-9 to TRBJ2-1, with 7 bases matching TRBD1. J gave up 11 bases and V 3 bases, and 13 bases lay outside the gene matches. The CDR3 is 15 residues long. The germline V gene has CDR1 SEHNR and CDR2 FQNEAQ (reference sequence). The DNA for the CDR3 is TGTGCCAGCAGCTTCGCCGGGACAGTATCCCATCAGCAGTTCTTC. Translated, it gives CASSFAGTVSHQQFF. Looking up the rest from reference TRBV7-9 and TRBJ2-1 gives the full variable domain: DTGVSQNPRHKITKRGQNVTFRCDPISEHNRLYWYRQTLGQGPEFLTYFQNEAQLEKSRLLSDRFSAERPKGSFSTLEIQRTEQGDSAMYLCASSFAGTVSHQQFFGPGTRLTVL.

This CDR3 is CASSRDTYSEAFF. The CDR3 nucleotides are TGTGCCAGCAGCCGCGACACGTACTCTGAAGCTTTCTTT. This chain connects TRBV6-5 to TRBJ1-1; D gene ambiguous. Per the germline V gene, CDR1 is MNHEY and CDR2 is SVGAGI. The CDR3 sequence is 13 residues long. Trimming took off 6 bases at V and 6 bases at J, with 14 bases between the two ends.

This clone was seen more than once but under ten times. Other DNA sequences from this sample encode an identical CDR3 as well. V is TRBV2 and J is TRBJ1-1; D is unclear. The CDR3 is 12 amino acids. CDR1 and CDR2 (germline): SNHLY, FYNNEI. Trimming cost V 6 bases and J 3 bases, with 8 bases left between them. CDR3 in DNA: TGTGCCAGCAGCGATACTGACACTGAAGCTTTCTTT. Protein: CASSDTDTEAFF.

The J gene is TRBJ2-1, the V gene TRBV7-2; D possibly corresponds to TRBD1 (5 bases). Germline CDR1 and CDR2: SGHTA and FQGNSA. V lost 3 bases and J lost 7, with 10 bases in between. The CDR3 contains 13 residues. CDR3 nucleotides: TGTGCCAGCAGCTTGGGCAGGGCAAATGAGCAGTTCTTC. Its protein is CASSLGRANEQFF.

The gene calls are TRBV5-1 and TRBJ1-4; 9 bases match TRBD1. The germline CDR1 and CDR2 sequences are SGHRS and YFSETQ. The CDR3 spans 15 residues. Trimming cost V 4 bases and J 7 bases; bases outside gene matches: 8. The CDR3 reads CASSGGTGRGEKLFF. For the CDR3, the DNA is TGCGCCAGCAGCGGCGGGACAGGGAGGGGTGAAAAACTGTTTTTT.

This chain connects TRBV29-1 to TRBJ2-1; TRBD1 agrees at 9 bases. This CDR3 region has 16 residues. V was pared by 2 bases and J by 5 bases, with 10 bases of the junction left unmatched. CDR1 and CDR2 from the germline V gene are SQVTM and ANQGSEA. CDR3 sequence (DNA): TGCAGCGTTGAACAACCGGGACAGGGAGTCGACAATGAGCAGTTCTTC. This gives the protein CSVEQPGQGVDNEQFF.

The rearrangement links TRBV2 to TRBJ1-5; a weak D match, TRBD1 (5 bases). CDR3 size: 14 residues. Trimming removed 10 bases at V and 0 bases at J, with 13 bases between. The germline V gene encodes CDR1 SNHLY and CDR2 FYNNEI. CDR3 in DNA: TGTGCCAACTCGGGACTATCTAGCAATCAGCCCCAGCATTTT. Encoded protein: CANSGLSSNQPQHF. The full variable domain, with the rest looked up from reference TRBV2 and TRBJ1-5, is EPEVTQTPSHQVTQMGQEVILRCVPISNHLYFYWYRQILGQKVEFLVSFYNNEISEKSEIFDDQFSVERPDGSNFTLKIRSTKLEDSAMYFCANSGLSSNQPQHFGDGTRLSIL.

The V and J genes are TRBV12-3 or TRBV12-4 and TRBJ1-2; D perhaps matches TRBD1 (6 bases). This CDR3 spans 13 amino acids. V was pared by 6 bases and J by 5 bases, with 13 bases between. CDR3 in amino acids: CASSRGDIYGYTF. In nucleotides, the CDR3 is TGTGCCAGCAGCCGGGGGGACATTTATGGCTACACCTTC.

This sequence joins TRBV12-5 and TRBJ1-5, with a possible D match to TRBD1 (6 bases). V was pared by 5 bases and J by 2 bases, with 13 bases between. The CDR3 runs to 15 residues. CDR1 is LGHNT and CDR2 is FRNRAP in the germline V gene. The CDR3 DNA is TGTGCTAGTGGTCCACAGGGTAGGGGCAATCAGCCCCAGCATTTT. This sequence encodes CASGPQGRGNQPQHF. The variable domain in full, completed from reference TRBV12-5 and TRBJ1-5, reads DARVTQTPRHKVTEMGQEVTMRCQPILGHNTVFWYRQTMMQGLELLAYFRNRAPLDDSGMPKDRFSAEMPDATLATLKIQPSEPRDSAVYFCASGPQGRGNQPQHFGDGTRLSIL.